This record covers a single T cell receptor (beta chain). The PCR used 60 Vbeta and 13 Jbeta primers. Sequenced by immunoSEQ multiplex PCR; TCRdb stores in-frame clones only, minus some. Altogether around 160,000 clones are present, 68% being singletons, with the ten largest covering approximately 1.5%. The record originates from a study of cytomegalovirus exposure and HLA in healthy donors. Trimming took off 3 bases at V and 1 base at J, with 7 bases between the two ends. From germline, CDR1 is SNHLY and CDR2 FYNNEI. The CDR3 is 14 amino acids. Sequenced sample: PBMCs. The clonotype comes from a man over 45 in good health and CMV-seronegative. V gene TRBV2 combines with J gene TRBJ1-5; D unclear. The CDR3 here is CASSDVMSNQPQHF. Here the CDR3 DNA reads TGTGCCAGCAGTGATGTCATGAGCAATCAGCCCCAGCATTTT.